This entry lists 9 T cell receptor beta chains sequenced from one sample in a study of shared clonotypes between healthy human individuals. Produced via immunoSEQ multiplex PCR; TCRdb's table is partial and in-frame only. The sample lists approximately 2.5 million clones; over 85% were seen once. Sequenced input: naive CD4+ T cells sorted from blood. Subset specified: CD45RA+ positively selected. Source of these receptors: a man between 18 and 29 years old in good health.

V usage is TRBV10-3 and J usage is TRBJ1-1; the D gene is possibly TRBD1 (5 bases). The CDR3 consists of 15 residues. Germline CDR1 ENHRY, CDR2 SYGVKD. The ends were cut back, 0 bases at V and 1 base at J, with 9 bases in the middle. The CDR3 sequence: CAISESNRQNTEAFF. The DNA for the CDR3 is TGTGCCATCAGTGAGTCAAACAGGCAGAACACTGAAGCTTTCTTT.

This chain links TRBV6-6 with TRBJ2-2, with no clear D. The germline gives CDR1 MNHNY, CDR2 SVGAGI (reference sequence). This CDR3 region has 13 residues. V was trimmed by 5 bases and J by 3 bases, leaving 7 bases between them. The CDR3 is CASSTDYTGELFF. The CDR3 DNA reads TGTGCCAGCAGTACCGACTACACCGGGGAGCTGTTTTTT.

Comments on this clone: The same CDR3 is also encoded by other DNA sequences in this sample. The gene calls are TRBV10-2 and TRBJ2-7; D gene ambiguous. V dropped 6 bases and J dropped 0 bases, with 3 bases sitting between them. The CDR3 spans 11 residues. Germline V CDR1 and CDR2: WSHSY, SAAADI. CDR3 bases: TGCGCCAGCAGAGGCTCCTACGAGCAGTACTTC. Residues: CASRGSYEQYF.

The gene calls are TRBV5-1 and TRBJ2-5, with TRBD2 as a possible D gene (7 bases). The V gene's germline CDR1 is SGHRS and CDR2 YFSETQ. V lost 3 bases to trimming and J lost 4 bases, with 13 bases between them. CDR3 length: 14 amino acids. The CDR3 nucleotides are TGCGCCAGCAGCTCTGAGGGGGGGCGAGAGACCCAGTACTTC. It yields the protein CASSSEGGRETQYF.

The chain links TRBV4-2 to TRBJ1-1, with TRBD1 matching 9 bases. With V trimmed by 2 bases and J by 1 base, 5 bases remained unmatched. The CDR3 consists of 16 residues. Germline values: CDR1 LGHNA, CDR2 YNFKEQ. The DNA of the CDR3 is TGTGCCAGCAGCCAACGAGGGACAGGGTCGAACACTGAAGCTTTCTTT. Its translation is CASSQRGTGSNTEAFF.

The chain recombines TRBV28 with TRBJ2-1; either TRBD1 or TRBD2 may supply D (5 bases each). Per germline, CDR1 MDHEN and CDR2 SYDVKM. Trimming shortened V by 5 bases and J by 5 bases, and 19 bases separated the two germline ends. This CDR3 is built from 16 residues. DNA for the CDR3: TGTGCCAGCAGTGGGACCGGTCGGTCTTTAAACAATGAGCAGTTCTTC. Translation gives CASSGTGRSLNNEQFF. Based on the CDR3 plus reference TRBV28 and TRBJ2-1, the full variable domain is DVKVTQSSRYLVKRTGEKVFLECVQDMDHENMFWYRQDPGLGLRLIYFSYDVKMKEKGDIPEGYSVSREKKERFSLILESASTNQTSMYLCASSGTGRSLNNEQFFGPGTRLTVL.

To note about this clone: Other DNA sequences in the same sample also yield this CDR3. The J gene is TRBJ1-1, the V gene TRBV7-9; maybe TRBD1 (5 bases). Germline CDR1 is SEHNR and CDR2 is FQNEAQ (reference sequence). This CDR3 is built from 12 residues. V shed 6 bases and J shed 4 bases, with 9 bases lying between them. The CDR3 reads CASSWGGTEAFF. The CDR3 nucleotides read TGTGCCAGCAGTTGGGGGGGCACTGAAGCTTTCTTT.

A word on this clone: Distinct nucleotide sequences in the sample also encode this CDR3. The chain is built from TRBV2 and TRBJ2-3; D gene ambiguous. There are 14 residues in the CDR3. V lost 6 bases and J 0 bases, leaving 10 bases between the germline ends. Germline CDR1 is SNHLY and CDR2 is FYNNEI. The CDR3 sequence: CASSLGTSTDTQYF. CDR3 DNA: TGTGCCAGCAGCCTAGGTACTAGCACAGATACGCAGTATTTT.

The chain has TRBV7-9 and TRBJ2-5; D not resolved. Trimming removed 4 bases at V and 4 bases at J, with 16 bases between. CDR3 length equals 15 residues. Looked up from germline, CDR1 is SEHNR and CDR2 is FQNEAQ (reference sequence). The CDR3 bases are TGTGCCAGCAGCTCACCAATTCTAGTGAGAGAGACCCAGTACTTC. Translation: CASSSPILVRETQYF.